The present T cell receptor (beta chain) was sequenced within a study of blood T cell repertoires in COVID-19. Study context: PBMCs, B-cell-depleted T cells, or T cells were the source of the cDNA or gDNA that made up the material.

In the original workflow: For nucleated cells, counts were estimated from reference gene primer amplification. TCRdb's table, derived via immunoSEQ multiplex PCR, lists solely in-frame clones and lacks some. V and J calls and clone size are those listed in that table; D and trimming were worked out from the DNA. Counted here are 230,000 or so clones, around 88% occurring once; the ten biggest clones make up roughly 2.5%. This CDR3 is 13 amino acids long. J gave up 6 bases and V 6 bases, and 4 bases lay outside the gene matches. CDR1 and CDR2 from the germline V gene are SQVTM and ANQGSEA. Sequenced: PBMCs or T cells enriched from blood (not recorded which). The receptor's source is a woman aged 40 to 49 with acute COVID-19. The rearrangement links TRBV29-1 to TRBJ1-4; TRBD1 agrees at 10 bases. For the CDR3, the DNA is TGCAGCGTGGGACAGGGGTCGCATGAAAAACTGTTTTTT. This sequence encodes CSVGQGSHEKLFF. The full variable domain, its missing parts supplied by reference TRBV29-1 and TRBJ1-4, is SAVISQKPSRDICQRGTSLTIQCQVDSQVTMMFWYRQQPGQSLTLIATANQGSEATYESGFVIDKFPISRPNLTFSTLTVSNMSPEDSSIYLCSVGQGSHEKLFFGSGTQLSVL.